This T cell receptor beta chain was documented in a study of somatic mutations in cytotoxic T cells in rheumatoid arthritis. Overall study results and limits: Unidentified antigens were the targets of the expanded CD8+ clones.

Worth noting for this clone: Its antigen is unknown.

Profiling relied on immunoSEQ multiplex PCR, and the TCRdb table lists in-frame clones only, not all of them. The sample yields about 20,000 clones, roughly 86% seen once. The ends lost 4 bases at V and 6 bases at J; junction bases unmatched: 7. Germline CDR1 SGHRS, CDR2 YFSETQ. The CDR3 covers 14 residues. The material sequenced was CD8+ T cells sorted from blood. The V gene is TRBV5-1, the J gene TRBJ2-3, with 8 bases matching TRBD1. This TCR derives from a woman in her 50s in good health. The CDR3 coding sequence is TGCGCCAGCAGCCTATTACAGGGGGATGATACGCAGTATTTT. This sequence encodes CASSLLQGDDTQYF.